This T cell receptor beta chain was documented in a study of blood T cell repertoires in COVID-19. The overall study: COVID-19 samples, acute and convalescent, were from the United States, Italy and Spain. T cells, B-cell-depleted T cells, or PBMCs supplied cDNA or gDNA.

This clone was seen only a few times. Trimming at V came to 2 bases and at J to 6 bases, leaving 8 bases not matched to a gene. CDR3 length: 15 amino acids. The germline V gene encodes CDR1 LGHDT and CDR2 YNNKEL (reference sequence). In the study's own analysis: Amplification of reference gene primers was used by the study to estimate nucleated cell counts. TCRdb's table, derived via immunoSEQ multiplex PCR, lists solely in-frame clones and lacks some. The D gene and trimming were derived from the DNA, and the V and J assignments and clone size from that table. This sample has some 130,000 clones, with approximately 74% found just once.

The chain uses TRBV3-1 (or the pseudogene TRBV3-2) and TRBJ1-2; TRBD1 matches 8 bases. Specimen: peripheral blood. The sequence came from a woman in her 70s with acute or convalescent COVID-19. This chain's CDR3 is CASSQTGGKKDGYTF. DNA of the CDR3: TGTGCCAGCAGCCAAACAGGGGGGAAAAAGGATGGCTACACCTTC.